Given below is one TCR beta chain in context. CDR1 and CDR2 (germline): ENHRY, SYGVKD. V was shortened by 2 bases and J by 9 bases, with 10 bases between the two germline ends. This CDR3 spans 12 amino acids. Sequenced by immunoSEQ multiplex PCR; TCRdb stores in-frame clones only, minus some. The profile covers 150,000 to 200,000 clones, with over 85% appearing a single time and about 18% taken by the ten largest. The sample is drawn from a study of blood T cell repertoires in COVID-19. The rearrangement links TRBV10-3 to TRBJ1-1; no clear D gene. The TCR was taken from a man aged 60 to 69 with active or convalescent COVID-19. Material for sequencing was peripheral blood. The CDR3 protein is CAISEPYRKAFF. The CDR3 DNA follows: TGTGCCATCAGTGAGCCATACAGAAAAGCTTTCTTT.